One and the same sample provided the 9 T cell receptor beta chains below, sequenced in a study of shared clonotypes between healthy human individuals. TCRdb's copy holds only in-frame clones and misses some; the assay was immunoSEQ multiplex PCR. The sample has some 2 million clones, 90% to 95% seen once. Input material: naive CD4+ T cells sorted from blood. The sample's subset: CD45RA+ positively selected. These receptors were taken from a man aged 18 to 30 in good health.

The rearrangement joins TRBV4-1 to TRBJ2-4; D is perhaps TRBD2 (6 bases). This CDR3 has 19 residues. Germline loops: CDR1 MGHRA, CDR2 YSYEKL. V was cut by 0 bases and J by 0 bases, with 18 bases left in between. The CDR3 protein is CASSQDFGAGMVAKNIQYF. For the CDR3, the DNA is TGCGCCAGCAGCCAAGATTTCGGGGCGGGGATGGTAGCCAAAAACATTCAGTACTTC.

V is TRBV10-3 and J is TRBJ2-7; 7 bases match TRBD2. V was pared by 4 bases and J by 2 bases, with 5 bases of the junction left unmatched. CDR1 and CDR2 from the germline V gene are ENHRY and SYGVKD. The CDR3 is made up of 14 amino acids. For the CDR3, the DNA is TGTGCCATCAGTGGGATGGGGGGGACCTACGAGCAGTACTTC. It yields the protein CAISGMGGTYEQYF.

The chain is built from TRBV4-1 and TRBJ2-5, with D hard to call. The CDR3 runs to 14 residues. The germline V gene has CDR1 MGHRA and CDR2 YSYEKL. Trimming took 2 bases from V and 2 from J, leaving 9 bases between them. The chain's CDR3 is CASSQPGLQETQYF. CDR3 bases: TGCGCCAGCAGCCAACCGGGCCTTCAAGAGACCCAGTACTTC.

This chain joins TRBV6-5 and TRBJ2-1; 9 nucleotides align to TRBD2. Germline-derived CDR1 and CDR2 are MNHEY and SVGAGI. The CDR3 has 14 amino acids. V shed 11 bases, J shed 4 bases, and the junction held 9 bases outside the gene matches. The CDR3 DNA follows: TGTGCCTCCAAGGGGGGACTAGCATACAATGAGCAGTTCTTC. Its protein product is CASKGGLAYNEQFF.

The chain employs TRBV18 and TRBJ2-7; D unclear. The CDR3 extends over 12 amino acids. The V gene's germline CDR1 is KGHSH and CDR2 LQKENI. Trimming removed 6 bases at V and 3 bases at J, with 9 bases between. The CDR3 region has the DNA TGTGCCAGCTCCGCGGAATTCTACGAGCAGTACTTC. Protein sequence: CASSAEFYEQYF.

The chain links TRBV20-1 to TRBJ2-7, with D perhaps being TRBD1 or TRBD2 (6 bases each). This CDR3 spans 11 amino acids. Trimming removed 6 bases at V and 4 bases at J, with 10 bases between. Looked up from germline, CDR1 is DFQATT and CDR2 is SNEGSKA (reference sequence). The chain's CDR3 is CSAGGIYEQYF. The CDR3 DNA sequence: TGCAGTGCGGGGGGCATTTACGAGCAGTACTTC.

The V call is TRBV5-1, the J call TRBJ1-4; D ambiguous. Trimming took off 4 bases at V and 6 bases at J, with 10 bases between the two ends. The CDR3 is made up of 13 amino acids. Per germline, CDR1 SGHRS and CDR2 YFSETQ. The CDR3 region is CASSLPNDEKLFF. CDR3 in DNA: TGCGCCAGCAGCCTCCCCAATGATGAAAAACTGTTTTTT.

For this clone: This sample includes further DNA sequences coding for the same CDR3. This chain connects TRBV10-3 to TRBJ2-7; no clear D. The V gene's germline CDR1 is ENHRY and CDR2 SYGVKD. The V end lost 3 bases, the J end lost 2 bases, and 5 bases lay between the germline ends. The CDR3 is made up of 12 amino acids. This CDR3 is CAISEDTYEQYF. CDR3 sequence (DNA): TGTGCCATCAGTGAAGATACCTACGAGCAGTACTTC.

The rearrangement links TRBV5-4 to TRBJ1-3; D uncertain. The germline V and J ends were trimmed by 0 bases and 0 bases, with 7 bases remaining between them. The CDR3 loop spans 15 amino acids. Germline CDR1 reads SGHNT; CDR2 reads YYREEE (reference sequence). The CDR3 region is CASSLESYSGNTIYF. DNA for the CDR3: TGTGCCAGCAGCTTGGAAAGCTACTCTGGAAACACCATATATTTT.